A selection of T cell receptor beta chains follows, all from one sample in a study of T cells in narcolepsy. Repertoires were generated with immunoSEQ multiplex PCR, while TCRdb's copy carries only in-frame clones and drops some. The sample has tens of thousands of clones, about 80% seen once. Sequencing was carried out using CD45RA- memory CD4+ T cells from PBMCs. These receptors originate from a human donor with narcolepsy. CDR3s include the opening cysteine and the closing phenylalanine or tryptophan. D genes are given only for firm matches. A row's size may be missing; if present it is once, few, many or a size class.

d_call clone_size j_call v_call cdr3_aa cdr3_nt
- once TRBJ2-3 TRBV7-3 CASSRTSGDTQYF TGTGCCAGCAGCCGGACTTCAGGGGATACGCAGTATTTT
TRBD1 - TRBJ2-5 TRBV10-3 CAISGGQGNRDQYF TGTGCCATCAGCGGAGGACAGGGGAATCGGGACCAGTACTTC
- - TRBJ2-4 TRBV7-6 CASSPAGRVVKAKNIQYF TGTGCCAGCAGCCCCGCGGGTAGGGTGGTAAAAGCCAAAAACATTCAGTACTTC
- - TRBJ1-2 TRBV6-5 CASSYSYGTFDGYTF TGTGCCAGCAGTTACTCTTACGGGACATTCGATGGCTACACCTTC
- - TRBJ1-1 TRBV13 CASSLLRVRTEAFF TGTGCCAGCAGCTTATTACGGGTGAGGACTGAAGCTTTCTTT
- - TRBJ2-2 TRBV11-3 CASSSKAVNTGELFF TGTGCCAGCAGCTCGAAGGCGGTGAACACCGGGGAGCTGTTTTTT
- - TRBJ2-3 TRBV9 CASSVEARTDTQYF TGTGCCAGCAGCGTAGAGGCACGCACAGATACGCAGTATTTT
- - TRBJ2-7 TRBV28 CASTEAPGYGYEQYF TGTGCCAGCACCGAGGCGCCAGGGTATGGGTACGAGCAGTACTTC
- - TRBJ1-2 TRBV7-8 CASSSGRDFSPGSNYGYTF TGTGCCAGCAGCTCTGGCAGGGATTTTTCTCCGGGTTCTAACTATGGCTACACCTTC
- - TRBJ1-2 TRBV2 CASSPNLRAAGGYTF TGTGCCAGCAGCCCCAACCTCAGGGCCGCGGGTGGCTACACCTTC
- - TRBJ1-1 TRBV28 CASSLSSQAWIADLNTEAFF TGTGCCAGCAGTTTATCGTCACAGGCCTGGATCGCAGACTTGAACACTGAAGCTTTCTTT
TRBD2 - TRBJ2-1 TRBV6-1 CASSRDATSGEQFF TGTGCCAGCAGTCGAGACGCTACTAGCGGTGAGCAGTTCTTC
- - TRBJ1-1 TRBV5-1 CASSPQDGNTEAFF TGCGCCAGCAGCCCCCAGGATGGGAACACTGAAGCTTTCTTT
TRBD2 once TRBJ2-3 TRBV19 CATGRGGSTDTQYF TGTGCCACCGGGCGGGGGGGCAGCACAGATACGCAGTATTTT
- once TRBJ2-5 TRBV7-3 CASSLNEGETQYF TGTGCCAGCAGCTTAAATGAAGGGGAGACCCAGTACTTC
- - TRBJ2-2 TRBV18 CASSPGTTGELFF TGTGCCAGCTCACCAGGGACTACCGGGGAGCTGTTTTTT
TRBD1 - TRBJ1-5 TRBV5-1 CASSAGGGSNQPQHF TGCGCCAGCAGCGCAGGGGGAGGGAGCAATCAGCCCCAGCATTTT
- - TRBJ1-6 TRBV10-1 CATQRGGSYNSPLHF TGCGCCACTCAAAGAGGGGGGTCCTATAATTCACCCCTCCACTTT
- - TRBJ1-1 TRBV6-1 CASSSRLEAFF TGTGCCAGCAGTTCTCGGCTTGAAGCTTTCTTT
- - TRBJ1-5 TRBV5-1 CASSLSGHSNQPQHF TGCGCCAGCAGCTTATCAGGGCATAGCAATCAGCCCCAGCATTTT
TRBD1 - TRBJ1-6 TRBV7-8 CASSLVWDRGGSPLHF TGTGCCAGCAGCTTAGTATGGGACAGGGGTGGTTCACCCCTCCACTTT
- few TRBJ2-7 TRBV6-1 CASSPTPSSYEQYF TGTGCCAGCAGCCCGACACCAAGCTCCTACGAGCAGTACTTC
- - TRBJ1-5 TRBV28 CASLVGGGGGQPQHF TGTGCCAGCCTGGTTGGCGGGGGCGGGGGTCAGCCCCAGCATTTT
- - TRBJ2-4 TRBV29-1 CSVEKDLSGNIQYF TGCAGCGTTGAAAAGGACCTTTCGGGAAACATTCAGTACTTC
- few TRBJ2-5 TRBV7-6 CASSARTNWKETQYF TGTGCCAGCAGCGCCCGGACTAATTGGAAGGAGACCCAGTACTTC
- - TRBJ1-2 TRBV7-2 CASSLTAQGGYTF TGTGCCAGCAGCCTCACCGCGCAGGGCGGCTACACCTTC
- - TRBJ2-7 TRBV10-3 CAISDFQGRTYEQYF TGTGCCATCAGTGATTTCCAGGGGAGGACCTACGAGCAGTACTTC
- - TRBJ2-1 TRBV7-2 CASSEGGAGSRFF TGTGCCAGCAGCGAGGGGGGTGCGGGAAGTCGGTTCTTC
- - TRBJ1-5 TRBV5-1 CASSLVSGANQPQHF TGCGCCAGCAGCTTGGTCTCAGGAGCAAACCAGCCCCAGCATTTT
- - TRBJ2-7 TRBV11-2 CASTPGYEQYF TGTGCCAGCACCCCGGGCTACGAGCAGTACTTC
- once TRBJ2-2 TRBV25-1 CASIRGNSNTGELFF TGTGCCAGCATACGAGGGAACTCGAACACCGGGGAGCTGTTTTTT
- - TRBJ2-7 TRBV6-1 CASETVYEQYF TGTGCCAGCGAGACAGTCTACGAGCAGTACTTC
- - TRBJ1-3 TRBV25-1 CASSVWQPYSGNTIYF TGTGCCAGCAGTGTATGGCAGCCATACTCTGGAAACACCATATATTTT
- - TRBJ1-2 TRBV4-2 CASSQESSGAGNYGYTF TGTGCCAGCAGCCAAGAGAGCTCCGGGGCTGGGAACTATGGCTACACCTTC
TRBD1 - TRBJ1-4 TRBV2 CASNRGAIGEKLFF TGTGCCAGTAACAGGGGGGCGATAGGGGAAAAACTGTTTTTT
TRBD1 - TRBJ2-2 TRBV29-1 CSARQGVTGELFF TGCAGCGCGAGACAGGGGGTCACCGGGGAGCTGTTTTTT
- - TRBJ2-7 TRBV11-2 CASSLGEGSYEQYF TGTGCCAGCAGCTTAGGAGAAGGGAGCTACGAGCAGTACTTC
- - TRBJ2-1 TRBV5-1 CASTTGGYYNEQFF TGCGCCAGTACCACCGGGGGTTACTACAATGAGCAGTTCTTC
- - TRBJ1-1 TRBV15 CATSRDSRFNTEAFF TGTGCCACCAGCAGAGATAGCCGCTTCAACACTGAAGCTTTCTTT
- - TRBJ1-1 TRBV30 CAWRAGAAHTEAFF TGTGCCTGGAGGGCCGGGGCAGCCCACACTGAAGCTTTCTTT
- - TRBJ2-2 TRBV2 CASKGWGSGELFF TGTGCCAGCAAGGGTTGGGGGTCCGGGGAGCTGTTTTTT
TRBD1 few TRBJ1-1 TRBV10-2 CASSDFLTGVLTEAFF TGCGCCAGCAGTGATTTCTTGACAGGGGTTCTTACTGAAGCTTTCTTT
TRBD1 - TRBJ1-2 TRBV18 CASSPNAGGSYGYTF TGTGCCAGCTCACCTAACGCAGGGGGCTCCTATGGCTACACCTTC
TRBD1 few TRBJ2-7 TRBV11-3 CASSQTTGAEQYF TGTGCCAGCAGCCAGACAACAGGGGCCGAGCAGTACTTC
- - TRBJ2-5 TRBV9 CASSLEGGGGLLAETQYF TGTGCCAGCAGCTTAGAAGGGGGAGGGGGCCTGCTCGCGGAGACCCAGTACTTC
TRBD2 - TRBJ2-3 TRBV5-1 CASSASLRGNPPDTQYF TGCGCCAGCAGCGCGAGCTTGCGGGGGAACCCTCCAGATACGCAGTATTTT
- - TRBJ1-1 TRBV14 CASSQGRANTEAFF TGTGCCAGCAGCCAGGGTCGGGCGAACACTGAAGCTTTCTTT
TRBD2 - TRBJ2-1 TRBV5-1 CASSLRTSGSHEQFF TGCGCCAGCAGCTTGAGGACTAGCGGGTCCCATGAGCAGTTCTTC
TRBD2 - TRBJ2-1 TRBV7-2 CASSQRGGRYNEQFF TGTGCCAGCAGCCAGCGGGGGGGCCGCTACAATGAGCAGTTCTTC
TRBD1 - TRBJ1-2 TRBV19 CASSIETGVQYGYTF TGTGCCAGTAGTATAGAAACAGGGGTGCAATATGGCTACACCTTC
- - TRBJ1-4 TRBV20-1 CSVSSNGLFF TGCAGTGTTTCGTCGAACGGACTGTTTTTT
- - TRBJ1-6 TRBV7-7 CASSLDYNSPLHF TGTGCCAGCAGCTTAGACTATAATTCACCCCTCCACTTT
- - TRBJ2-5 TRBV11-3 CASSPPNRSVETQYF TGTGCCAGCAGCCCCCCCAACCGGAGTGTAGAGACCCAGTACTTC
- - TRBJ1-3 TRBV4-1 CASSQVQIGNTIYF TGCGCCAGCAGCCAAGTGCAGATCGGAAACACCATATATTTT
- - TRBJ1-1 TRBV7-9 CASSRDKDPEAFF TGTGCCAGCAGCAGAGACAAAGACCCTGAAGCTTTCTTT
- - TRBJ2-3 TRBV6-1 CASSAMPAGTDTQYF TGTGCCAGCAGTGCAATGCCGGCGGGGACAGATACGCAGTATTTT
- - TRBJ2-3 TRBV28 CASSPPSGPTDTQYF TGTGCCAGCAGCCCCCCCTCCGGGCCCACAGATACGCAGTATTTT
- - TRBJ2-6 TRBV4-3 CASSLGIEGPSGANVLTF TGCGCCAGCAGCCTAGGAATTGAGGGGCCCTCTGGGGCCAACGTCCTGACTTTC